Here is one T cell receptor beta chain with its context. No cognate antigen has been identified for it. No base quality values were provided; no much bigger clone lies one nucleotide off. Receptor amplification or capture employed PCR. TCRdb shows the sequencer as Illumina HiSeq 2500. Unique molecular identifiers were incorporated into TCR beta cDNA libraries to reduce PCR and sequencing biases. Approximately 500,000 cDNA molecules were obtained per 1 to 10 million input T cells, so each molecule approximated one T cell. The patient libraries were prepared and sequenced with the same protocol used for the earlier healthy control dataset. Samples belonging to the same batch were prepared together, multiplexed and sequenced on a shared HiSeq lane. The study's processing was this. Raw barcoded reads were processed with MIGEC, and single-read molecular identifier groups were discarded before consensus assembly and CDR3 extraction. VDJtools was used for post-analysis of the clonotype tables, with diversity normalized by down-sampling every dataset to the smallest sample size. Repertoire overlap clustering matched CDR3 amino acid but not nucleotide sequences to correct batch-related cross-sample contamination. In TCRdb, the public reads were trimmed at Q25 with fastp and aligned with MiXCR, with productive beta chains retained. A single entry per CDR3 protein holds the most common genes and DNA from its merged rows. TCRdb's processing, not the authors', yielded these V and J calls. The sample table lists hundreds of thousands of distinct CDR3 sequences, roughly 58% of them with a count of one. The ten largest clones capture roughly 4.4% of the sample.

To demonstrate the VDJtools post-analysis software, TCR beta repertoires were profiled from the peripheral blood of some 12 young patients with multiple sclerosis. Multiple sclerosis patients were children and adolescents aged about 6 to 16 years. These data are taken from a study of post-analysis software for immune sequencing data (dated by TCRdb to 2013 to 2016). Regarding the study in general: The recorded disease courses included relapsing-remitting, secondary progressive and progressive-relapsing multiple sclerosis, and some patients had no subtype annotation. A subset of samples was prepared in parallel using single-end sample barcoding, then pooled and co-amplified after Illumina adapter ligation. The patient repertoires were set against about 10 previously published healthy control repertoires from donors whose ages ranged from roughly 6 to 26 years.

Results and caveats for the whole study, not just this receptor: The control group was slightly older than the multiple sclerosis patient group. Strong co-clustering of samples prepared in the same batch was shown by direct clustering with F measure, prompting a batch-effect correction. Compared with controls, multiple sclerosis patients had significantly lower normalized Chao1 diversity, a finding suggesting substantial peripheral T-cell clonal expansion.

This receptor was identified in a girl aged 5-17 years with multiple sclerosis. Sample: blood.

CDR3 reads: CASSLQRGGYEQYF. The DNA reads TGTGCCAGCAGCCTTCAGCGGGGGGGATACGAGCAGTACTTC. The chain employs TRBV3-1 and TRBJ2-7, and TRBD2 aligns with 10 junction nucleotides. The germline V gene encodes CDR1 LGHDT and CDR2 YNNKEL (reference sequence). The CDR3 runs 14 residues from the cysteine to the phenylalanine. Only the CDR3 DNA is retained, 42 bases long and in frame from the first base. Trimmed from V: 4 bases; trimmed from J: 4 bases; junction bases lacking a gene match: 4.